This entry lists 29 T cell receptor beta chains sequenced from one sample in a study of tissue T cells after allogeneic stem cell transplantation. The time point denotes: mouse harvest day 14 after allogeneic transplant. Mouse grafts combined 10^7 T-cell-depleted bone marrow cells with 10^6 splenic CD5+ T cells. Sequenced by immunoSEQ multiplex PCR; TCRdb stores in-frame clones only, minus some. Counted here are roughly 5,000 clones, approximately 30% occurring once; the ten biggest clones make up approximately 8.9%. Source material: skin. The receptors stem from a female BALB/c mouse given C57BL/6 T cells with graft-versus-host disease after an allogeneic hematopoietic cell transplant.

This clone was observed a few times. Mouse gene names and germline throughout. Read sequence stops 1 residue before the CDR3 end, and the germline J gene provides the missing end. The chain recombines TRBV31 with TRBJ1-5; unclear D gene. CDR1 GKSSPN and CDR2 SITVG come from the germline V gene. The CDR3 length is 14 residues. Trimming removed 1 base at V and 0 bases at J, with 7 bases between. CDR3 DNA (partial): TGTGCCTGGAGTCGGCGGGATAACAACCAGGCTCCGCTT. Protein: CAWSRRDNNQAPL. Given in full, the CDR3 is CAWSRRDNNQAPLF.

The sample holds a few counts of this clone. The gene names given are mouse names. The CDR3 end lies 1 residue beyond the end of the read and is filled in from the germline J gene. The genes are TRBV15 and TRBJ2-7; 11 bases are shared with TRBD2. CDR1 and CDR2 (germline): SGHND, FRSKSL. Unmatched junction bases numbered 6, after V lost 5 bases and J lost 6 bases. The CDR3 contains 14 residues. Here the CDR3 reads CASSPGTGGFEQYF. CDR3 DNA (partial): TGTGCCAGCAGTCCCGGGACTGGGGGATTTGAACAGTAC. Together with reference TRBV15 and TRBJ2-7, the CDR3 gives the full variable domain: DAGVTQTPRHEVAEKGQTIILKCEPVSGHNDLFWYRQTKIQGLELLSYFRSKSLMEDGGAFKDRFKAEMLNSSFSTLKIQPTEPKDSAVYLCASSPGTGGFEQYFGPGTRLTVL.

A few counts support this clone. Genes and germline come from the mouse. The sequenced part of the CDR3 DNA is TGTGCCAGCAGTATGGTCCCCCAGGGAGTTTCCAACGAAAGATTATTT. This sequence encodes CASSMVPQGVSNERLF. The full-length CDR3 reads as CASSMVPQGVSNERLFF. The V and J genes are TRBV19 and TRBJ1-4, with D perhaps TRBD1 (5 bases). The CDR3 end lies 1 residue beyond the end of the read and is filled in from the germline J gene. The germline CDR1 and CDR2 sequences are FNHDT and SITEND (reference sequence). Trimming shortened V by 2 bases and J by 0 bases, and 14 bases separated the two germline ends. The CDR3 spans 17 residues.

A remark on this clone: Gene labels here are mouse ones. The read halts 1 residue ahead of the CDR3 end, with the missing end drawn from the germline J gene. V is TRBV23 and J is TRBJ2-5; TRBD2 is the table's D call, not checked against the DNA. The CDR3 spans 15 residues. Germline assignment: CDR1 KGHTA and CDR2 FQNQQP. The CDR3 loop reads CSSSQSGGGADTQYF. The DNA read from the CDR3 is TGCTCCAGCAGTCAATCGGGGGGGGGCGCGGACACCCAGTAC.

On this clone itself: Each gene name is a mouse one. The read comes to an end 1 residue before the CDR3 does, leaving the germline J gene to fill in the end. This chain connects TRBV26 to TRBJ2-7; weak D call: TRBD1 (6 bases). Germline lookup yields CDR1 KGHPV and CDR2 FQNQEV (reference sequence). Trimming took off 6 bases at V and 0 bases at J, with 9 bases between the two ends. The CDR3 loop spans 13 amino acids. The part of the CDR3 DNA that was read is TGTGCCAGCAGCCGGACAGCCTCCTATGAACAGTAC. Translation: CASSRTASYEQY. The entire CDR3 is CASSRTASYEQYF.

This clone has just a few counts. Gene names and germline match the mouse. The read comes to an end 1 residue before the CDR3 does, leaving the germline J gene to fill in the end. This chain connects TRBV26 to TRBJ2-3; D uncertain. Germline-derived CDR1 and CDR2 are KGHPV and FQNQEV (reference sequence). Trimming left V 2 bases short and J 1 base short, with 4 bases between. This CDR3 comprises 13 residues. CDR3 in amino acids: CASSLHGAETLYF. The sequenced part of the CDR3 DNA is TGTGCCAGCAGTCTGCACGGTGCAGAAACGCTGTAT. The entire variable domain, with the rest obtained from reference TRBV26 and TRBJ2-3, is as follows: NSKVIQTPRYLVKGQGQKAKMRCIPEKGHPVVFWYQQNKNNEFKFLINFQNQEVLQQIDMTEKRFSAECPSNSPCSLEIQSSEAGDSALYLCASSLHGAETLYFGSGTRLTVL.

This clone occurred a few times. Genes here carry mouse names. The read ends 1 residue shy of where the CDR3 ends; the end is completed using the germline J gene. The genes are TRBV23 and TRBJ2-4; TRBD1, as called in the table, went unchecked against the DNA. Looked up from germline, CDR1 is KGHTA and CDR2 is FQNQQP. This CDR3 is built from 15 residues. The CDR3: CSSSQVRGGQNTLYF. The sequenced CDR3 bases are TGCTCCAGCAGTCAAGTCAGGGGAGGTCAAAACACCTTGTAC.

A word on this clone: Gene and germline names: mouse. The CDR3 loop is CSSSPRQGKDTQYF. The DNA read from the CDR3 is TGCTCCAGCAGCCCTAGACAGGGGAAAGACACCCAGTAC. The chain is built from TRBV23 and TRBJ2-5; the table's D call, TRBD1, has no DNA check behind it. The read comes to an end 1 residue before the CDR3 does, leaving the germline J gene to fill in the end. The CDR3 sequence is 14 residues long. Germline CDR1 KGHTA, CDR2 FQNQQP.

As for this clone: Mouse germline and gene names are used. The DNA ends 1 residue before the CDR3 does, and the rest of the CDR3 is filled in from the germline J gene. The chain recombines TRBV26 with TRBJ1-4; D gene uncertain. CDR3 size: 14 residues. In germline, CDR1 is KGHPV, CDR2 FQNQEV (reference sequence). V gave up 4 bases and J gave up 0 bases, with 6 bases separating them. The CDR3 here is CASSRGVSNERLFF. CDR3 bases read: TGTGCCAGCAGTCGGGGAGTTTCCAACGAAAGATTATTT.

This clone was counted between two and nine times. Here the gene names and germline are mouse. The read stops 1 residue short of the end of the CDR3; the missing end is completed from the germline J gene. The chain employs TRBV26 and TRBJ1-1, with 7 bases matching TRBD1. CDR1 is KGHPV, CDR2 FQNQEV, per germline (reference sequence). V lost 4 bases to trimming and J lost 4 bases; unmatched junction nucleotides: 3. The CDR3 extends over 13 amino acids. CDR3 residues: CASSPTGVTEVFF. Incomplete CDR3 DNA: TGTGCCAGCAGTCCTACAGGGGTCACAGAAGTCTTC.

In the case of this clone: Mouse gene names apply. Read coverage stops 1 residue before the CDR3 terminus; the germline J gene supplies the remainder. This chain joins TRBV23 and TRBJ2-5. This CDR3 is 14 amino acids long. Per germline, CDR1 KGHTA and CDR2 FQNQQP. The CDR3 protein is CSSSQSRGVDTQYF. Incomplete CDR3 DNA: TGCTCCAGCAGTCAATCGAGGGGGGTAGACACCCAGTAC.

This clone was seen a few times. The gene names here belong to mouse. The DNA ends 1 residue before the CDR3 does, and the rest of the CDR3 is filled in from the germline J gene. In the same sample, other DNA sequences code for this CDR3. The chain has TRBV23 and TRBJ1-4; the table's D call, TRBD1, was not checked against the DNA. This CDR3 has 14 residues. In germline, CDR1 is KGHTA, CDR2 FQNQQP. This CDR3 reads CSSSQSGQGERLFF. The DNA read from the CDR3 is TGCTCCAGCAGTCAATCGGGACAGGGCGAAAGATTATTT.

On this clone itself: Gene names refer to mouse genes. The DNA ends 1 residue before the CDR3 does, and the rest of the CDR3 is filled in from the germline J gene. The chain carries TRBV23 and TRBJ2-4; the table's D call, TRBD1, has no DNA check behind it. The V gene's germline CDR1 is KGHTA and CDR2 FQNQQP. This CDR3 spans 12 amino acids. The CDR3 protein is CSSSQSGNTLYF. Incomplete CDR3 DNA: TGCTCCAGCAGTCAATCAGGGAACACCTTGTAC.

Details on this clone: The listed genes are named as in mouse. The read is 1 residue too short to cover the CDR3 end, so that end is filled in from the germline J gene. The rearrangement joins TRBV3 to TRBJ1-2, with 7 bases matching TRBD1. CDR1 is SNHLY, CDR2 FYNGKV, per germline (reference sequence). The CDR3 runs to 14 residues. V lost 3 bases and J lost 1; bases outside the gene matches: 2. CDR3: CASSFRDRNSDYTF. The covered CDR3 bases are TGTGCCAGCAGCTTCCGGGACAGAAACTCCGACTACACC.

As regards this clone: Genes and germline come from the mouse. The read ends 1 residue early relative to the CDR3; the germline J gene fills the gap. The rearrangement links TRBV13-2 to TRBJ2-5; 7 bases are shared with TRBD2. Germline V gene sequence: CDR1 NNHNN, CDR2 SYGAGS (reference sequence). The junction had 3 bases not matched to a gene; V was cut back by 0 bases and J by 5 bases. The CDR3 runs 14 residues. CDR3: CASGDARTGDTQYF. The DNA read from the CDR3 is TGTGCCAGCGGTGATGCAAGGACTGGAGACACCCAGTAC.

A word on this clone: Germline and genes here are mouse. Read data end 1 residue before the CDR3 end; the end is taken from the germline J gene. This rearrangement joins TRBV26 to TRBJ2-4; 10 bases are a match to TRBD2. CDR1 is KGHPV, CDR2 FQNQEV, per germline (reference sequence). This CDR3 has 13 residues. After removal of 6 bases from V and 6 bases from J, the junction contained 3 bases not matched to a gene. The CDR3 loop is CASRPTGGNTLYF. The CDR3 bases that were read are TGTGCCAGCAGGCCGACTGGGGGGAACACCTTGTAC.

This clone was recorded a few times. The gene names given are mouse names. The CDR3 DNA, read in part, is TGTGCCAGCACCGGGGACAGGGCAAACTCCGACTACACC. Translated: CASTGDRANSDYT. The CDR3 in its entirety is CASTGDRANSDYTF. The chain employs TRBV26 and TRBJ1-2, with 9 bases identical to TRBD1. Sequencing ends 1 residue short of the CDR3 end; the germline J gene provides the rest. Trimming at V came to 7 bases and at J to 0 bases, leaving 3 bases not matched to a gene. The CDR3 totals 14 residues. Germline lookup yields CDR1 KGHPV and CDR2 FQNQEV (reference sequence).

By sample fraction, this clone is large. The gene names here belong to mouse. The read gets to within 1 residue of the CDR3 end, and the germline J gene fills in the rest. V and J are TRBV1 and TRBJ2-4; perhaps D is TRBD1 or TRBD2 (5 bases each). V dropped 0 bases and J dropped 0 bases, with 13 bases sitting between them. There are 17 residues in the CDR3. In germline, CDR1 is NSQYPW, CDR2 LRSPGD (reference sequence). The part of the CDR3 DNA that was read is TGCACCTGCAGTGCAGATTGGGGCACCTCTAGTCAAAACACCTTGTAC. Amino acid sequence: CTCSADWGTSSQNTLY. The entire CDR3 protein is CTCSADWGTSSQNTLYF.

On this clone itself: Gene names are the mouse ones. The read is 1 residue too short to cover the CDR3 end, so that end is filled in from the germline J gene. This CDR3 is also generated by other DNA sequences in the sample. The gene calls are TRBV26 and TRBJ1-3; D is ambiguous. The ends were cut back, 4 bases at V and 2 bases at J, with 3 bases in the middle. Per the germline V gene, CDR1 is KGHPV and CDR2 is FQNQEV (reference sequence). The CDR3 is 12 residues long. The CDR3 DNA, read in part, is TGTGCCAGCAGTCGCACTGGAAATACGCTCTAT. Translated: CASSRTGNTLY. The complete CDR3 protein is CASSRTGNTLYF.

Concerning this clone: Mouse names are used for the genes. Read sequence stops 1 residue before the CDR3 end, and the germline J gene provides the missing end. The chain carries TRBV12-1 and TRBJ2-5; D gene ambiguous. Germline assignment: CDR1 SGHSN and CDR2 HYEKVE. V shed 0 bases and J shed 2 bases, with 8 bases lying between them. This CDR3 comprises 14 residues. The CDR3 loop is CASSLDRGQDTQYF. CDR3 bases read: TGTGCCAGCTCTCTCGACCGGGGCCAAGACACCCAGTAC.

By share, this clone ranks as medium-sized. Germline and genes: mouse. Read sequence stops 1 residue before the CDR3 end, and the germline J gene provides the missing end. The V call is TRBV2, the J call TRBJ1-4, with TRBD1 matching 11 bases. The V segment lost 1 base and the J segment 6 bases; nucleotides outside the gene matches: 1. CDR1 is LGHNA and CDR2 is YSYQKL in the germline V gene. This CDR3 comprises 15 residues. CDR3 DNA (partial): TGTGCCAGCAGCCAAGGGACAGGGGGCGACGAAAGATTATTT. It translates to CASSQGTGGDERLF. Given in full, the CDR3 is CASSQGTGGDERLFF.

Remarks on this clone: Gene names and germline match the mouse. The CDR3 end lies 1 residue beyond the end of the read and is filled in from the germline J gene. The gene calls are TRBV16 and TRBJ1-2; D is unclear. CDR1 and CDR2 (germline): SGHSA, FRNQAP. The CDR3 sequence is 13 residues long. Trimming removed 3 bases from V and 0 bases from J, with 5 bases in between. CDR3 residues: CASSFQTNSDYTF. CDR3 DNA (partial): TGTGCAAGCAGCTTCCAAACAAACTCCGACTACACC.

Remarks on this clone: Genes and germline come from the mouse. The read ends 1 residue before the CDR3 terminus; that terminus is restored from the germline J gene. This chain uses TRBV5 with TRBJ1-1; D gene uncertain. V lost 0 bases, J lost 5 bases, and 7 bases lay in between. Germline V gives CDR1 LGHNA, CDR2 YNLKQL (reference sequence). This CDR3 is built from 13 residues. The part of the CDR3 DNA that was read is TGTGCCAGCAGCCAAGATAGGCAGACAGAAGTCTTC. Protein: CASSQDRQTEVF. The entire CDR3 sequence reads CASSQDRQTEVFF.

The sample holds a few counts of this clone. Genes and germline come from the mouse. Read coverage stops 1 residue before the CDR3 terminus; the germline J gene supplies the remainder. V and J are TRBV26 and TRBJ1-3; perhaps TRBD1 as D (6 bases). CDR1 is KGHPV, CDR2 FQNQEV, per germline (reference sequence). V was cut by 5 bases and J by 0 bases, with 8 bases left in between. CDR3 length: 14 residues. The covered CDR3 bases are TGTGCCAGCAGTGGGACATCTTCTGGAAATACGCTCTAT. Translating gives CASSGTSSGNTLY. The whole CDR3 is CASSGTSSGNTLYF.

Remarks on this clone: The germline and genes are mouse ones. The sequenced part of the CDR3 DNA is TGTGCCAGCAGTCGACAAAACCAGGCTCCGCTT. Translating it yields CASSRQNQAPL. The whole CDR3 is CASSRQNQAPLF. The chain is built from TRBV26 and TRBJ1-5; no definite D call. The CDR3 goes on 1 residue after the read ends, and that part is filled in from the germline J gene. V was shortened by 4 bases and J by 4 bases, with 5 bases between the two germline ends. The germline gives CDR1 KGHPV, CDR2 FQNQEV (reference sequence). The CDR3 totals 12 residues.

This clone has a handful of counts. The germline and genes are mouse ones. The CDR3 end falls 1 residue outside the read, so it is completed with the germline J gene. V usage is TRBV26 and J usage is TRBJ2-5; D is undetermined. Trimming took off 0 bases at V and 1 base at J, with 2 bases between the two ends. Germline lookup yields CDR1 KGHPV and CDR2 FQNQEV (reference sequence). The CDR3 length is 13 residues. CDR3 DNA (partial): TGTGCCAGCAGTCTGTCCCACCAAGACACCCAGTAC. Translating gives CASSLSHQDTQY. The complete CDR3 reads CASSLSHQDTQYF.

This clone was found a few times. Gene names are mouse gene names. The read comes to an end 1 residue before the CDR3 does, leaving the germline J gene to fill in the end. The genes are TRBV26 and TRBJ2-5; either TRBD1 or TRBD2 may fit D (5 bases each). The V and J ends lost 2 bases and 6 bases respectively, with 9 bases between them. Per germline, CDR1 KGHPV and CDR2 FQNQEV (reference sequence). CDR3 length: 13 amino acids. This CDR3 reads CASSLGGMDTQYF. The covered CDR3 bases are TGTGCCAGCAGTCTGGGGGGAATGGACACCCAGTAC.

This clone was picked up a small number of times. Mouse names are used for the genes. The read comes to an end 1 residue before the CDR3 does, leaving the germline J gene to fill in the end. The V call is TRBV23, the J call TRBJ2-5; the table's D call of TRBD2 was not tested on the DNA. CDR1 and CDR2 from the germline V gene are KGHTA and FQNQQP. This CDR3 has 17 residues. The CDR3 sequence: CSSSRLWGGATQDTQYF. The sequenced part of the CDR3 DNA is TGCTCCAGCAGTCGTCTCTGGGGGGGCGCGACCCAAGACACCCAGTAC.

Worth noting for this clone: The genes and germline here are from mouse. The read ends 1 residue early relative to the CDR3; the germline J gene fills the gap. This chain links TRBV23 with TRBJ2-1. CDR1 KGHTA and CDR2 FQNQQP come from the germline V gene. This CDR3 is 15 amino acids long. The DNA read from the CDR3 is TGCTCCAGCAGTCAATCGATCCTTAACTATGCTGAGCAGTTC. This translates into CSSSQSILNYAEQF. The complete CDR3 protein is CSSSQSILNYAEQFF. Full variable domain (missing parts from reference TRBV23 and TRBJ2-1): DAAVTQKPRYLIKMKGQEAEMKCIPEKGHTAVFWYQQKQSKELKFLIYFQNQQPLDQIDMVKERFSAVCPSSSLCSLGIRTCEAEDSALYLCSSSQSILNYAEQFFGPGTRLTVL.